This TCR beta chain was recorded in a study of blood T cell repertoires in COVID-19. Study as a whole: Specimens from acute and convalescent COVID-19 originated in the United States, Italy and Spain. Nucleic acid was either cDNA or gDNA, and it came from T cells, B-cell-depleted T cells, or PBMCs.

The CDR3 is 14 residues long. The germline V and J ends were trimmed by 5 bases and 1 base, with 11 bases remaining between them. Germline lookup yields CDR1 SGHRS and CDR2 YFSETQ. Original analysis: Amplification from reference gene primers served as the basis for estimated nucleated cell counts. Sequencing was performed with immunoSEQ multiplex PCR; in TCRdb, only in-frame clones are kept and a portion is missing. The V and J calls and the clone size are those of that table, but D and trimming were determined from the DNA. The sample comprises 140,000 to 150,000 clones, about four fifths of which are singletons, and approximately 16% rests with the top ten. This clone has just one count.

The V and J genes are TRBV5-1 and TRBJ2-3; D might be TRBD2 (6 bases). This receptor was taken from a human donor with acute or convalescent COVID-19. The donor label of this sample is uncertain. The source material was peripheral blood. The CDR3 sequence is CASRIADRTDTQYF. DNA for the CDR3: TGCGCCAGCAGAATAGCGGACCGCACAGATACGCAGTATTTT.